This TCR beta chain was sequenced during a study of blood T cell repertoires in COVID-19. Across the study: Sites across the United States, Italy and Spain contributed samples from acute and convalescent COVID-19.

Clones were read by immunoSEQ multiplex PCR, and TCRdb kept only the in-frame ones, dropping some. The repertoire holds some 170,000 clones, 75% to 85% seen once, with approximately 10% in the top ten. The V segment lost 1 base and the J segment 4 bases; nucleotides outside the gene matches: 1. This CDR3 region has 14 residues. Germline-derived CDR1 and CDR2 are SGHKS and YYEKEE (reference sequence). This chain joins TRBV5-5 and TRBJ2-7; 11 positions agree with TRBD2. Source material: peripheral blood. The clonotype was recovered from a woman in her thirties or forties with COVID-19, enrolled during active disease. The CDR3 nucleotides are TGTGCCAGCAGCTTGACTAGCGGGAGTTACGAGCAGTACTTC. This gives the protein CASSLTSGSYEQYF.